A single sample gave rise to the 2 T cell receptor beta chains below, sequenced in a study of T-cell reconstitution after alpha-beta-depleted transplantation in children. During its preparation, the TCRbeta library received unique molecular identifiers. TCRdb fed the PCR reads into MiXCR, producing one record per CDR3 protein. This sample has 600,000 or so distinct CDR3 sequences; under 30% occur once, and the top ten carry approximately 14%. The sequences come from PBMCs, mostly from graft donor cells, collected 360 days after TCRalphabeta/CD19-depleted stem cell transplant. The origin of the receptors is a boy younger than two who had a stem cell transplant for acute myeloid leukemia, so the T cells may come from the graft donor.

This clonotype was seen a few times. The chain has TRBV4-3 and TRBJ2-3; D is unclear. V was pared by 4 bases and J by 1 base, with 12 bases between. Per the germline V gene, CDR1 is LGHNA and CDR2 is YSLEER. This CDR3 contains 15 residues. The CDR3 reads CASSPGIGGTDTQYF. The DNA of the CDR3 is TGCGCCAGCAGCCCAGGAATTGGAGGCACAGATACGCAGTATTTT.

The chain carries TRBV28 and TRBJ2-3; D is undetermined. Germline values: CDR1 MDHEN, CDR2 SYDVKM. V shed 8 bases and J shed 5 bases, with 14 bases lying between them. The CDR3 totals 13 residues. In nucleotides, the CDR3 is TGTGCCAGCGGTGGTGCTTCCCTAGATACGCAGTATTTT. Translated: CASGGASLDTQYF.